This TCR beta chain was observed in a study of blood T cell repertoires in COVID-19. Study-level background: Samples representing acute and convalescent COVID-19 were sourced from the United States, Italy and Spain. In each case, the material was cDNA or gDNA derived from T cells, B-cell-depleted T cells, or PBMCs.

The V segment lost 3 bases and the J segment 5 bases; nucleotides outside the gene matches: 1. Germline CDR1 KGHSH, CDR2 LQKENI. CDR3 size: 13 residues. Original handling: Quantification of nucleated cells was approximated via reference gene primer amplification. Sequencing was performed with immunoSEQ multiplex PCR; in TCRdb, only in-frame clones are kept and a portion is missing. The DNA gave D and trimming, while V, J and clone size come from that table. The data contain 150,000 to 200,000 clones, about 88% of them singletons. The rearrangement links TRBV18 to TRBJ2-7; 10 positions match TRBD2. The TCR comes from a young man who had recovered from COVID-19. Material for sequencing was peripheral blood. The CDR3 bases are TGTGCCAGCTCACCGACTAGCGGGCACGAGCAGTACTTC. It encodes CASSPTSGHEQYF.